These 27 T cell receptor beta chains originate from one sample sequenced in a study of cytomegalovirus exposure and HLA in healthy donors. Researchers ran the PCR with 60 Vbeta and 13 Jbeta primers. Here immunoSEQ multiplex PCR was the method, and the copy in TCRdb shows in-frame clones only, minus some. The table shows under 130,000 clones, with 60% to 70% occurring only once. Sequenced material: PBMCs. Source of these receptors: a man aged 25-40 years in good health and CMV-seropositive.

This clone was counted a few times. The V gene is TRBV19, the J gene TRBJ2-2; 9 nucleotides align to TRBD1. CDR1 and CDR2 (germline): LNHDA, SQIVND (reference sequence). CDR3 length equals 15 residues. With V trimmed by 7 bases and J by 2 bases, 5 bases remained unmatched. This CDR3 is CASIRDRANTGELFF. The DNA of the CDR3 is TGTGCCAGTATAAGGGACAGGGCTAACACCGGGGAGCTGTTTTTT.

The chain combines TRBV29-1 with TRBJ2-5; 9 bases agree with TRBD2. The J call is uncertain, as TRBJ2-7 better fits the DNA end. Germline V gene sequence: CDR1 SQVTM, CDR2 ANQGSEA. The CDR3 is 13 amino acids. CDR3 bases: TGCAGCGCGACTAGCGGCCTCTCCTACGAGCAGTACTTC. It codes for CSATSGLSYEQYF.

In its sample, this clone was seen a few times. This chain links TRBV19 with TRBJ1-1; 7 bases match TRBD1. CDR1 is LNHDA and CDR2 is SQIVND in the germline V gene (reference sequence). Trimming at V came to 6 bases and at J to 3 bases, leaving 7 bases not matched to a gene. The CDR3 contains 14 residues. The chain's CDR3 is CASRQGQEDTEAFF. CDR3 sequence (DNA): TGTGCCAGTAGACAGGGGCAAGAGGACACTGAAGCTTTCTTT.

The chain joins TRBV27 to TRBJ2-1; 10 bases are shared with TRBD1. With 5 bases clipped from V and 6 bases from J, the junction kept 10 bases outside the gene matches. The germline gives CDR1 MNHEY, CDR2 SMNVEV (reference sequence). The CDR3 is 16 residues long. The CDR3 sequence is CASSPQTGGPFNEQFF. The CDR3, as DNA: TGTGCCAGCAGTCCACAGACAGGGGGCCCTTTCAATGAGCAGTTCTTC.

In this sample, this clone turned up a few times. The chain is built from TRBV9 and TRBJ2-5, with D possibly being TRBD1 (6 bases). This CDR3 is built from 14 residues. Trimming took off 4 bases at V and 4 bases at J, with 14 bases between the two ends. The germline V gene has CDR1 SGDLS and CDR2 YYNGEE. The CDR3 sequence is CASSPRDIGETQYF. The CDR3 nucleotides are TGTGCCAGCAGCCCCCGGGACATAGGAGAGACCCAGTACTTC.

The chain employs TRBV7-2 and TRBJ2-5, with 9 bases lining up with TRBD1. There are 15 residues in the CDR3. Germline CDR1 SGHTA, CDR2 FQGNSA. J was trimmed by 5 bases and V by 1 base; bases with no gene match: 5. CDR3 nucleotides: TGTGCCAGCAGCTTAGGGGGGACAGGGAGGGAGACCCAGTACTTC. This translates into CASSLGGTGRETQYF.

This rearrangement joins TRBV7-3 to TRBJ2-7, with 11 bases matching TRBD1. CDR3 length: 14 amino acids. Germline values: CDR1 SGHTA, CDR2 FQGTGA. Germline trimming cut 4 bases from V and 6 bases from J; bases unmatched to any gene: 5. The CDR3 DNA reads as TGTGCCAGCAGCTCCCTGGGACAGGGGGGCGAGCAGTACTTC. It is translated as CASSSLGQGGEQYF.

The V gene is TRBV5-1, the J gene TRBJ2-3; 8 nucleotides line up with TRBD1. Germline V gene data show CDR1 as SGHRS and CDR2 as YFSETQ. V was pared by 4 bases and J by 4 bases, with 11 bases of the junction left unmatched. The CDR3 has 16 residues. CDR3 in DNA: TGCGCCAGCAGCCTCCCGACAGGGGATAGGTCAGATACGCAGTATTTT. Protein product: CASSLPTGDRSDTQYF.

V is TRBV7-9 and J is TRBJ1-1; possibly TRBD1 for D (6 bases). Per the germline V gene, CDR1 is SEHNR and CDR2 is FQNEAQ (reference sequence). This CDR3 has 13 amino acids. Trimming took off 5 bases at V and 0 bases at J, with 7 bases between the two ends. The CDR3 bases are TGTGCCAGCAGCCGACAGGTGAACACTGAAGCTTTCTTT. This gives the protein CASSRQVNTEAFF.

This clone has more than one count but fewer than ten. The genes are TRBV5-1 and TRBJ1-2, with 7 bases fitting TRBD1. The CDR3 spans 14 residues. CDR1 is SGHRS, CDR2 YFSETQ, per germline. Trimming removed 6 bases from V and 5 bases from J; junction bases left unmatched: 10. The CDR3 protein is CASMDRPGGYGYTF. CDR3 nucleotides: TGCGCCAGCATGGATCGTCCAGGGGGATATGGCTACACCTTC.

This chain joins TRBV5-6 and TRBJ2-1, with D possibly TRBD2 on 5 matching bases. This CDR3 contains 16 residues. Germline CDR1 is SGHDT and CDR2 is YYEEEE. V was clipped by 5 bases and J by 0 bases, with 15 bases between them. In nucleotides, the CDR3 is TGTGCCAGCAGTGACGATATACTAGGCTCCTACAATGAGCAGTTCTTC. Its translation is CASSDDILGSYNEQFF. The full variable domain, completed using reference TRBV5-6 and TRBJ2-1, is DAGVTQSPTHLIKTRGQQVTLRCSPKSGHDTVSWYQQALGQGPQFIFQYYEEEERQRGNFPDRFSGHQFPNYSSELNVNALLLGDSALYLCASSDDILGSYNEQFFGPGTRLTVL.

This clone was detected a few times. CDR3 bases: TGTGCCATCAGTATGACAGGGGACGGCTACACCTTC. Its translation is CAISMTGDGYTF. The chain has TRBV10-3 and TRBJ1-2; TRBD1 matches at 8 bases. The CDR3 loop spans 12 amino acids. Losses at the gene ends were 5 bases for V and 8 bases for J; bases not matched to a gene: 4. CDR1 is ENHRY, CDR2 SYGVKD, per germline.

The CDR3 here is CASSLAGGVGNGYTF. In DNA, the CDR3 is TGTGCCAGCAGCTTAGCAGGGGGCGTGGGAAATGGCTACACCTTC. This chain joins TRBV13 and TRBJ1-2, with TRBD1 identical over 8 bases. The germline V gene has CDR1 PRHDT and CDR2 FYEKMQ (reference sequence). The V segment lost 1 base and the J segment 6 bases; nucleotides outside the gene matches: 7. This CDR3 spans 15 amino acids.

The chain combines TRBV29-1 with TRBJ2-2; TRBD2 might be the D (7 bases). The CDR3 is 15 residues long. Trimming shortened V by 6 bases and J by 1 base, and 15 bases separated the two germline ends. Germline CDR1 SQVTM, CDR2 ANQGSEA. The CDR3 reads CSVGAGEKNTGELFF. Written as DNA, the CDR3 is TGCAGCGTGGGGGCGGGGGAAAAGAACACCGGGGAGCTGTTTTTT.

As DNA, the CDR3 is TGCGCCAGCACACCGGGACTAGCGGGTCTCCGCTCCTACAATGAGCAGTTCTTC. Encoded protein: CASTPGLAGLRSYNEQFF. The V call is TRBV10-1, the J call TRBJ2-1; 12 bases align to TRBD2. In germline, CDR1 is WNHNN, CDR2 SYGVQD (reference sequence). V shed 7 bases, J shed 0 bases, and the junction held 10 bases outside the gene matches. CDR3 length: 18 amino acids.

The V call is TRBV9, the J call TRBJ2-5; 8 positions agree with TRBD1. Per germline, CDR1 SGDLS and CDR2 YYNGEE. The J segment lost 4 bases and the V segment lost 3 bases, leaving 2 bases of the junction unmatched. This CDR3 region has 13 residues. This CDR3 reads CASSGTGRETQYF. DNA of the CDR3: TGTGCCAGCAGCGGGACAGGGCGAGAGACCCAGTACTTC.

This rearrangement joins TRBV29-1 to TRBJ2-3, with a possible D match to TRBD2 (6 bases). With 5 bases removed from V and 2 bases from J, the gap between germline ends came to 20 bases. The CDR3 has 16 residues. CDR1 and CDR2 (germline): SQVTM, ANQGSEA. CDR3: CSVLPHGAGFTDTQYF. The DNA for the CDR3 is TGCAGCGTTTTGCCCCATGGGGCGGGGTTCACAGATACGCAGTATTTT.

The chain couples TRBV28 to TRBJ2-7, with D maybe TRBD2 (6 bases). Per the germline V gene, CDR1 is MDHEN and CDR2 is SYDVKM. Trimming took off 8 bases at V and 0 bases at J, with 17 bases between the two ends. The CDR3 loop spans 15 amino acids. The CDR3 nucleotides read TGTGCCAGCCGACCCCCGGCCGGGAGCTCCTACGAGCAGTACTTC. Translated: CASRPPAGSSYEQYF.

This chain links TRBV2 with TRBJ2-5, with D possibly being TRBD2 (6 bases). Germline loops: CDR1 SNHLY, CDR2 FYNNEI. The CDR3 totals 14 residues. Between the trimmed V and J ends, which lost 4 bases and 0 bases, there was a span of 9 bases. The CDR3 coding sequence is TGTGCCAGCAGTGTGAGCGGGTACCAAGAGACCCAGTACTTC. It encodes CASSVSGYQETQYF.

J is TRBJ2-1 and V is TRBV7-8, with D possibly being TRBD2 (6 bases). The CDR3 is made up of 17 amino acids. Germline CDR1 is SGHVS and CDR2 is FQNEAQ. The V gene lost 5 bases and the J gene lost 9 bases, with 26 bases spanning the gap. CDR3 coding DNA: TGTGCCAGCAGCAACCCACGAGCCAGCGGGCCCGGCGGTGAGCAGTTCTTC. Encoded protein: CASSNPRASGPGGEQFF.

The rearrangement joins TRBV18 to TRBJ1-4; D ambiguous. Germline assignment: CDR1 KGHSH and CDR2 LQKENI. The V end was cut by 3 bases, the J end by 8 bases, with 13 bases between. The CDR3 consists of 14 residues. CDR3 sequence reads: CASSPDLGDEKLFF. CDR3 sequence (DNA): TGTGCCAGCTCACCTGACCTCGGAGACGAAAAACTGTTTTTT.

This clone turned up a few times. The V gene is TRBV6-6, the J gene TRBJ1-2; a weak D match, TRBD1 (5 bases). V was clipped by 6 bases and J by 1 base, with 6 bases between them. Germline V gives CDR1 MNHNY, CDR2 SVGAGI (reference sequence). The CDR3 spans 12 residues. The CDR3 spells CASSDSNYGYTF. The CDR3 DNA sequence: TGTGCCAGCAGCGACAGTAACTATGGCTACACCTTC.

This clone was seen only once. This chain joins TRBV19 and TRBJ2-6, with D possibly TRBD1 on 5 matching bases. CDR3 length: 17 residues. Germline-derived CDR1 and CDR2 are LNHDA and SQIVND (reference sequence). V lost 4 bases to trimming and J lost 2 bases, with 15 bases between them. The CDR3 region has the DNA TGTGCCAGTAGTACCCAGGGTTTAAGTCCTGGGGCCAACGTCCTGACTTTC. Translating gives CASSTQGLSPGANVLTF.

Here the CDR3 DNA reads TGTGCCAGTCATCCAGCGGGGGCTCACACTGAAGCTTTCTTT. Encoded protein: CASHPAGAHTEAFF. The chain employs TRBV19 and TRBJ1-1; D perhaps matches TRBD1 (6 bases). Germline values: CDR1 LNHDA, CDR2 SQIVND (reference sequence). V lost 8 bases, J lost 3 bases, and 16 bases lay in between. The CDR3 runs to 14 residues.

Turning to this clone: Germline and junction disagree at one end, which may indicate a read error. V and J are TRBV5-6 and TRBJ2-1; D possibly corresponds to TRBD2 (6 bases). CDR1 and CDR2 from the germline V gene are SGHDT and YYEEEE. The CDR3 sequence is 16 residues long. The chain's CDR3 is CASSPPPRGSNNEQFF. CDR3 nucleotide sequence: TGTGCCAGCAGCCCCCCCCCGCGGGGCTCCAACAATGAGCAGTTCTTC.

This rearrangement joins TRBV7-8 to TRBJ1-1; a possible D gene is TRBD1 (6 bases). V shed 3 bases and J shed 8 bases, with 13 bases lying between them. The CDR3 runs to 13 residues. The germline CDR1 and CDR2 sequences are SGHVS and FQNEAQ. The CDR3 loop is CASSFSTGGEAFF. The CDR3 DNA sequence: TGTGCCAGCAGCTTCTCGACAGGCGGCGAAGCTTTCTTT. Together with reference TRBV7-8 and TRBJ1-1, the CDR3 gives the full variable domain: GAGVSQSPRYKVAKRGQDVALRCDPISGHVSLFWYQQALGQGPEFLTYFQNEAQLDKSGLPSDRFFAERPEGSVSTLKIQRTQQEDSAVYLCASSFSTGGEAFFGQGTRLTVV.

V usage is TRBV7-2 and J usage is TRBJ2-3; D unresolved. The CDR3 has 14 amino acids. V was shortened by 7 bases and J by 4 bases, with 15 bases between the two germline ends. Germline loops: CDR1 SGHTA, CDR2 FQGNSA. The CDR3 nucleotides read TGTGCCAGCATCCCGGTAGCTGGGTCAGATACGCAGTATTTT. Translated, it gives CASIPVAGSDTQYF.